These T cell receptor beta chains were read from a single sample in a study of blood T cell repertoires in COVID-19. Assay: immunoSEQ multiplex PCR; the TCRdb copy retains only in-frame clones and omits some. The data contain over 250,000 clones, around 90% of them singletons. Sequenced input: peripheral blood. Every receptor here comes from a woman in her fifties or sixties with COVID-19, enrolled during active disease. Each CDR3 is given with its conserved first and last residue. Each record gives: clone size, V gene, J gene, D gene, CDR3 protein, CDR3 DNA. The D gene is left open where the match is weak. Clone size is stated in some rows and not others, as once, few, many or a class when expanded.

once	TRBV5-1	TRBJ2-7	TRBD2	CASSLGAGGSYEQYF	TGCGCCAGCAGCTTGGGGGCGGGAGGTTCCTACGAGCAGTACTTC
NA	TRBV5-1	TRBJ2-5	TRBD2	CASSRGTSGRAGVETQYF	TGCGCCAGCAGCCGGGGGACTAGCGGGAGGGCAGGAGTAGAGACCCAGTACTTC
NA	TRBV11-2	TRBJ1-1	NA	CASSLEGTGLGSTEAFF	TGTGCCAGCAGCTTAGAGGGTACGGGTTTGGGGAGCACTGAAGCTTTCTTT
NA	TRBV18	TRBJ2-1	TRBD1	CASSPGQVYNEQFF	TGTGCCAGCTCCCCGGGACAGGTATACAATGAGCAGTTCTTC
NA	TRBV7-2	TRBJ2-1	TRBD1	CASSLPLRGRNNEQFF	TGTGCCAGCAGCCTACCACTCAGGGGGCGCAACAATGAGCAGTTCTTC
NA	TRBV30	TRBJ2-7	NA	CAWNAGNREQYF	TGTGCCTGGAACGCAGGGAACCGCGAGCAGTACTTC
few	TRBV6-5	TRBJ2-2	NA	CASSRQNTGELFF	TGTGCCAGCAGTCGACAGAACACCGGGGAGCTGTTTTTT
NA	TRBV6-5	TRBJ1-1	NA	CASSYEDNTEAFF	TGTGCCAGCAGTTACGAGGATAACACTGAAGCTTTCTTT
NA	TRBV7-2	TRBJ2-2	NA	CASSITSYTGELFF	TGTGCCAGCAGCATAACTAGTTACACCGGGGAGCTGTTTTTT
NA	TRBV19	TRBJ1-6	TRBD1	CASSITGGDSPLHF	TGTGCCAGTAGTATCACAGGGGGGGATTCACCCCTCCACTTT
NA	TRBV3-1/TRBV3-2	TRBJ2-5	NA	CASSLLVQETQYF	TGTGCCAGCAGCCTACTAGTTCAAGAGACCCAGTACTTC
NA	TRBV7-2	TRBJ1-2	NA	CASSPEPGGYTF	TGTGCCAGCAGCCCGGAACCGGGGGGCTACACCTTC
NA	TRBV6-5	TRBJ2-7	NA	CASSYSIQAPTRYF	TGTGCCAGCAGTTACTCGATACAGGCCCCCACCCGGTACTTC
NA	TRBV7-9	TRBJ2-5	TRBD1	CASSIPGQGALGVDF	TGTGCCAGCAGTATACCCGGACAGGGTGCTTTGGGGGTCGACTTC
NA	TRBV6-2/TRBV6-3	TRBJ2-7	NA	CASSYDFSPTYEQYF	TGTGCCAGCAGTTATGACTTTTCTCCCACCTACGAGCAGTACTTC
NA	TRBV3-1/TRBV3-2	TRBJ2-7	TRBD1	CASSQNRGLVSYEQYF	TGTGCCAGCAGCCAGAACAGGGGGCTGGTATCCTACGAGCAGTACTTC
few	TRBV25-1	TRBJ1-1	NA	CASSAWGGVGTEAFF	TGTGCCAGCAGTGCCTGGGGAGGAGTCGGCACTGAAGCTTTCTTT
NA	TRBV7-9	TRBJ2-7	TRBD1	CASSSFPGQSAYEQYF	TGTGCCAGCAGCTCTTTCCCGGGACAGAGTGCCTACGAGCAGTACTTC
NA	TRBV3-1/TRBV3-2	TRBJ1-1	NA	CASSRSEVMNTEAFF	TGTGCCAGCAGCCGCTCTGAGGTCATGAACACTGAAGCTTTCTTT
NA	TRBV11-2	TRBJ2-3	TRBD2	CASNKLAGLTDTQYF	TGTGCCAGCAACAAACTAGCGGGTCTCACAGATACGCAGTATTTT
NA	TRBV18	TRBJ2-2	TRBD1	CASSPAGQGSTGELFF	TGTGCCAGCTCACCGGCGGGACAGGGTAGCACCGGGGAGCTGTTTTTT
NA	TRBV6-2/TRBV6-3	TRBJ1-1	NA	CASSERQAGLRAEAFF	TGTGCCAGCAGTGAGAGACAGGCGGGCCTAAGGGCTGAAGCTTTCTTT
NA	TRBV3-1/TRBV3-2	TRBJ1-1	NA	CASSLPLEGSEAFF	TGTGCCAGCAGCCTACCCCTGGAGGGTTCTGAAGCTTTCTTT
NA	TRBV6-5	TRBJ2-1	NA	CASSPQGSSYNEQFF	TGTGCCAGCAGCCCACAGGGAAGCTCCTACAATGAGCAGTTCTTC
NA	TRBV7-8	TRBJ2-6	NA	CASSPRPGAGANVLTF	TGTGCCAGCAGCCCAAGGCCAGGGGCTGGGGCCAACGTCCTGACTTTC
NA	TRBV6-5	TRBJ2-2	NA	CASSKTGAGELFF	TGTGCCAGCAGTAAGACGGGGGCCGGGGAGCTGTTTTTT
NA	TRBV6-6	TRBJ1-1	NA	CASSSVGGRNTEAFF	TGTGCCAGCAGTTCAGTGGGAGGGCGGAACACTGAAGCTTTCTTT
NA	TRBV24-1	TRBJ1-5	NA	CATSDRTGNQPQHF	TGTGCCACCAGTGATCGGACAGGCAATCAGCCCCAGCATTTT
NA	TRBV2	TRBJ1-6	NA	CASCLLGSTGSPLHF	TGTGCCAGCTGCCTTTTGGGCAGTACCGGATCACCCCTCCACTTT
NA	TRBV30	TRBJ2-3	NA	CAWSVGLASSTDTQYF	TGTGCCTGGAGTGTAGGGCTAGCGTCTAGCACAGATACGCAGTATTTT
NA	TRBV27	TRBJ1-2	TRBD1	CASSFRDKPGQGAGYGYTF	TGTGCCAGCAGTTTCCGAGACAAACCTGGACAGGGCGCTGGGTATGGCTACACCTTC
NA	TRBV12-3/TRBV12-4	TRBJ1-1	NA	CASSLWEGTEAFF	TGTGCCAGCAGTTTATGGGAGGGCACTGAAGCTTTCTTT